Each of the 7 T cell receptor beta chains below was sequenced from the same sample in a study of T-cell memory formation after mild COVID-19. TCRdb reprocessed the 5' RACE reads via MiXCR and lists one record per CDR3 protein. The sample consists of about 320,000 distinct CDR3 sequences, about 13% of them appearing once. The sequenced material came from PBMCs or a T cell subset sorted from them (not recorded which). The source is a man between 18 and 29 years old who had mild COVID-19 (a few samples of this study predate the infection). Cell type and time point are not known.

This clonotype has more than one count but fewer than ten. The chain carries TRBV7-2 and TRBJ2-3; TRBD2 matches 10 bases. V lost 1 base and J lost 4; bases outside the gene matches: 5. Germline V lookup: CDR1 SGHTA, CDR2 FQGNSA. The CDR3 contains 16 residues. CDR3 in amino acids: CASSLVNSGGSDTQYF. The CDR3 bases are TGTGCCAGCAGCTTAGTCAATAGCGGGGGGTCAGATACGCAGTATTTT.

A few counts support this clonotype. The chain is built from TRBV6-1 and TRBJ2-3; the D is unclear. CDR3 length equals 14 residues. V was clipped by 2 bases and J by 0 bases, with 6 bases between them. The germline CDR1 and CDR2 sequences are MNHNS and SASEGT. The CDR3 sequence: CASSEYSSTDTQYF. In DNA, the CDR3 is TGTGCCAGCAGTGAATACAGCAGCACAGATACGCAGTATTTT.

The gene calls are TRBV4-2 and TRBJ1-5; TRBD1 is a possible D gene (6 bases). Per germline, CDR1 LGHNA and CDR2 YNFKEQ. The V gene lost 3 bases and the J gene lost 4 bases, with 13 bases spanning the gap. The CDR3 has 15 amino acids. The CDR3 region has the DNA TGTGCCAGCAGCCAGGGCGGGGGGCCAAATCAGCCCCAGCATTTT. Its protein product is CASSQGGGPNQPQHF.

Here the CDR3 reads CASSNRDRVPENTDTQYF. CDR3 coding DNA: TGTGCCAGCAGCAATCGGGACAGGGTACCCGAAAACACAGATACGCAGTATTTT. The rearrangement uses TRBV7-8 and TRBJ2-3; 9 bases fit TRBD1. V lost 5 bases, J lost 2 bases, and 14 bases stayed unmatched. CDR1 and CDR2 (germline): SGHVS, FQNEAQ. This CDR3 comprises 18 residues.

The CDR3 nucleotides are TGTGCCACCAGTGATTTTGCGGGGGATGAGCAGTTCTTC. Protein product: CATSDFAGDEQFF. The chain is built from TRBV24-1 and TRBJ2-1; the match to TRBD2 covers 7 bases. The CDR3 totals 13 residues. Trimming cost V 1 base and J 8 bases; bases outside gene matches: 1. Looked up from germline, CDR1 is KGHDR and CDR2 is SFDVKD.

The rearrangement links TRBV25-1 to TRBJ2-2, with D uncertain. V lost 5 bases to trimming and J lost 6 bases, with 10 bases between them. The CDR3 sequence is 13 residues long. The germline gives CDR1 MGHDK, CDR2 SYGVNS. Written as DNA, the CDR3 is TGTGCCAGCAGTTCGGGCATCGCCGGGGAGCTGTTTTTT. It translates to CASSSGIAGELFF.

This chain joins TRBV6-2 or TRBV6-3 and TRBJ2-3; no reliable D call. Germline V lookup: CDR1 MNHEY, CDR2 SVGEGT. The CDR3 spans 14 residues. V lost 8 bases to trimming and J lost 1 base, with 13 bases between them. The CDR3 reads CASYDDTRTDTQYF. CDR3 in DNA: TGTGCCAGCTACGACGACACTCGCACAGATACGCAGTATTTT.